This T cell receptor beta chain came from a study of shared clonotypes between healthy human individuals. Findings of the study overall: All-four-donor shared clonotypes had higher generation probabilities than non-shared clonotypes did.

Deep was the level used in running the assay. The assay was immunoSEQ multiplex PCR, and TCRdb's table has in-frame clones only and misses some. The table has more than 850,000 clones, 70% to 80% seen once. The CDR3 spans 13 residues. The V gene lost 5 bases and the J gene lost 7 bases, with 15 bases spanning the gap. The germline V gene encodes CDR1 MNHEY and CDR2 SMNVEV (reference sequence). There were only Caucasian adults among the donors, and all lived in Nashville, Tennessee. Worth noting for this clone: As yet, its antigen is unknown.

The sample consisted of memory CD4+ T cells from PBMCs. Indicated subset: CD45RA-negative fraction. This clonotype originated in a man aged 18 to 35 in good health. Some clones in this sample may be carry-over from other donors' samples. The V and J genes are TRBV27 and TRBJ2-7; a weak D match, TRBD1 (6 bases). The CDR3 DNA sequence: TGTGCCAGCAGTAAGAACAGGGTTGGGGAGCAGTACTTC. Encoded protein: CASSKNRVGEQYF.